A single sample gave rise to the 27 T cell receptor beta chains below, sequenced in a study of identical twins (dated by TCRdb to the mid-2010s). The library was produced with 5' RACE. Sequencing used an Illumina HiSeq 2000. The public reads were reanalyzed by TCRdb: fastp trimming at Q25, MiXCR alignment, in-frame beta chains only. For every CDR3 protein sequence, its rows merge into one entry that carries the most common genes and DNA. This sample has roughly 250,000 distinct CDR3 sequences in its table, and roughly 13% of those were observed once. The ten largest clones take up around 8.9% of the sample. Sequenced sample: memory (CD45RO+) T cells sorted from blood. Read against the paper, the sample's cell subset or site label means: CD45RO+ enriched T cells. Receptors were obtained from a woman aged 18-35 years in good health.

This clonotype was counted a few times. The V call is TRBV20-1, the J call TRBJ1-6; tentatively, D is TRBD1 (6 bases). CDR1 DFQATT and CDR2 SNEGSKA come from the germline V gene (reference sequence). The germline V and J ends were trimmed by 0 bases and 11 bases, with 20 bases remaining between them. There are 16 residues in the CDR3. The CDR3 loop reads CSARDLRGGSLTPLHF. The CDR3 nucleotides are TGCAGTGCTAGAGATCTTAGGGGGGGTAGTTTGACACCCCTCCACTTT.

CDR3 loop: CASSGVPAYEQYF. The CDR3 coding sequence is TGTGCCAGCAGCGGCGTTCCCGCCTACGAGCAGTACTTC. The J gene is TRBJ2-7, the V gene TRBV9; no firm D call. The CDR3 spans 13 residues. The V gene's germline CDR1 is SGDLS and CDR2 YYNGEE. Trimming shortened V by 3 bases and J by 2 bases, and 9 bases separated the two germline ends.

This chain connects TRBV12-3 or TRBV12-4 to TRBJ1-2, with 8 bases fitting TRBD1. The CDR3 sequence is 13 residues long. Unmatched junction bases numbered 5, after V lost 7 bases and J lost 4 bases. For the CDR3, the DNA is TGTGCCAGCATCCTCGGACAGGGCTATGGCTACACCTTC. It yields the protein CASILGQGYGYTF.

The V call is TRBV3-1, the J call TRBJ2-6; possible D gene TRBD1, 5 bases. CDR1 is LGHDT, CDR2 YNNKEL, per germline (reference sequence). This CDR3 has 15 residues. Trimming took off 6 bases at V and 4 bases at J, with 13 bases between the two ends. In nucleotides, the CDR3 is TGTGCCAGCAGTCGAAGGGGTTCCGGGGCCAACGTCCTGACTTTC. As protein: CASSRRGSGANVLTF.

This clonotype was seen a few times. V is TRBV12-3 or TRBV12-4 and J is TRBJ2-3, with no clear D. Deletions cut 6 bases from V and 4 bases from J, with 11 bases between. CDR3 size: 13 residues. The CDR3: CASSRVGSDTQYF. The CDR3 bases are TGTGCCAGCAGCCGTGTTGGGTCAGATACGCAGTATTTT.

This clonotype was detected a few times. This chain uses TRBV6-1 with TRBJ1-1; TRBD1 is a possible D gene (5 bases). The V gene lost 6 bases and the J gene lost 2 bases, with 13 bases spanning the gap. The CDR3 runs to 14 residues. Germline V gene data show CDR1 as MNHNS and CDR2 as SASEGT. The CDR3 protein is CASSRETANTEAFF. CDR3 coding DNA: TGTGCCAGCAGCCGCGAGACAGCTAACACTGAAGCTTTCTTT.

CDR3 nucleotides: TGTGCCACCAGCAGAGGCAGTACGGAGGATACGCAGTATTTT. It encodes CATSRGSTEDTQYF. V and J are TRBV15 and TRBJ2-3; unclear D gene. Trimming stripped 1 base from V and 6 bases from J, with 11 bases between. Germline V gene lookup returns CDR1 LNHNV and CDR2 YYDKDF (reference sequence). The length of the CDR3 is 14 residues.

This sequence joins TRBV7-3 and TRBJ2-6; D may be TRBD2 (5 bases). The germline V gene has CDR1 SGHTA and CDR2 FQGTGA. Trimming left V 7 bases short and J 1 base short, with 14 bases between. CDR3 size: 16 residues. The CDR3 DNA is TGTGCCAGCACCAAGGAAGGCGGGTCTGGGGCCAACGTCCTGACTTTC. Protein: CASTKEGGSGANVLTF. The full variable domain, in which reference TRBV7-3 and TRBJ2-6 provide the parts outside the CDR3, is GAGVSQTPSNKVTEKGKYVELRCDPISGHTALYWYRQSLGQGPEFLIYFQGTGAADDSGLPNDRFFAVRPEGSVSTLKIQRTERGDSAVYLCASTKEGGSGANVLTFGAGSRLTVL.

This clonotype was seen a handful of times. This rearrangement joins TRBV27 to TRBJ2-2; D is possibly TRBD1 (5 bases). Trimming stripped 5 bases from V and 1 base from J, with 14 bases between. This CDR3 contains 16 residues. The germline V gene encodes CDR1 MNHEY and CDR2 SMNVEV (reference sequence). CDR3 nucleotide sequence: TGTGCCAGCAGTAGGACACCTCCCATGAACACCGGGGAGCTGTTTTTT. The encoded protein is CASSRTPPMNTGELFF.

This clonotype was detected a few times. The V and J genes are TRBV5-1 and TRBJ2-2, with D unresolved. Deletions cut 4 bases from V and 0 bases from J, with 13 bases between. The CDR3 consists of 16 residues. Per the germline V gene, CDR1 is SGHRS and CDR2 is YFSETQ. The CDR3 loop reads CASSLQVGANTGELFF. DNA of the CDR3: TGCGCCAGCAGCCTGCAAGTGGGCGCGAACACCGGGGAGCTGTTTTTT.

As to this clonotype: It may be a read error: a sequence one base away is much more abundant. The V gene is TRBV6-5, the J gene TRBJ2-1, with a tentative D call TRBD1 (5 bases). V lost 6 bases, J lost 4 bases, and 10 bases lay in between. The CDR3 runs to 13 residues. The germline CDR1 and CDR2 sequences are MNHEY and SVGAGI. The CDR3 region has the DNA TGTGCCAGCAGATTAGACAGATACAATGAGCAGTTCTTC. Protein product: CASRLDRYNEQFF.

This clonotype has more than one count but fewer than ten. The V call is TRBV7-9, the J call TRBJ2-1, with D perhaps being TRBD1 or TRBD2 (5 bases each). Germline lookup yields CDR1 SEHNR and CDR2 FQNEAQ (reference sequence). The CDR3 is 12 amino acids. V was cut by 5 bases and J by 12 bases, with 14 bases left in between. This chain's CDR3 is CASSHSAGTQFF. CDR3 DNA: TGTGCCAGCAGCCACTCAGCCGGGACGCAGTTCTTC.

In DNA, the CDR3 is TGTGCCAGCAGCAGGACAGGGGGGGAATACGAGCAGTACTTC. Amino acids: CASSRTGGEYEQYF. This chain connects TRBV6-1 to TRBJ2-7, with 10 bases aligning to TRBD1. The CDR3 totals 14 residues. The J segment lost 4 bases and the V segment lost 6 bases, leaving 6 bases of the junction unmatched. Germline values: CDR1 MNHNS, CDR2 SASEGT.

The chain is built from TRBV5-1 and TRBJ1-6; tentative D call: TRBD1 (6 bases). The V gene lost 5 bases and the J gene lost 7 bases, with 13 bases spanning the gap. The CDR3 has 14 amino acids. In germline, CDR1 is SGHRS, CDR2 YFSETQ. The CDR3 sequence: CASSYQGQNSPLHF. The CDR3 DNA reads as TGCGCCAGCAGTTACCAGGGGCAAAATTCACCCCTCCACTTT.

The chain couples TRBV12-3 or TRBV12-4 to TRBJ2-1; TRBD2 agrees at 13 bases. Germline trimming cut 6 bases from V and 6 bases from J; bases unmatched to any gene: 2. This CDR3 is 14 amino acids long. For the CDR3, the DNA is TGTGCCAGCAGCAGGACTAGCGGGAGCAATGAGCAGTTCTTC. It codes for CASSRTSGSNEQFF.

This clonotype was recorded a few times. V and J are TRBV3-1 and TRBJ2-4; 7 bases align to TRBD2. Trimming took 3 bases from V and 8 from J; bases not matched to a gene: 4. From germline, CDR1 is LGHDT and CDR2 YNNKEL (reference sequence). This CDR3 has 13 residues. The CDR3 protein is CASSHGGIDIQYF. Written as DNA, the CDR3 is TGTGCCAGCAGCCACGGGGGGATCGACATTCAGTACTTC.

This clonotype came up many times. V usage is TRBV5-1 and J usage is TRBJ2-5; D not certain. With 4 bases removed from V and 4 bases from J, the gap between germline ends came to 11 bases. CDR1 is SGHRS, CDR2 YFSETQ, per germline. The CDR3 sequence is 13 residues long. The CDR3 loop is CASSRGSRETQYF. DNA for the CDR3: TGCGCCAGCAGCCGCGGCAGTCGAGAGACCCAGTACTTC.

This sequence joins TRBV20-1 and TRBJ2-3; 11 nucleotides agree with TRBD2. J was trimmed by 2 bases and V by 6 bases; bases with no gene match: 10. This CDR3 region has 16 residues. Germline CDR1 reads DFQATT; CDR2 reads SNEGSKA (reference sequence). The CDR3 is CSALDRTSGLTDTQYF. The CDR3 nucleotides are TGCAGTGCCCTAGATCGGACTAGCGGGCTCACAGATACGCAGTATTTT.

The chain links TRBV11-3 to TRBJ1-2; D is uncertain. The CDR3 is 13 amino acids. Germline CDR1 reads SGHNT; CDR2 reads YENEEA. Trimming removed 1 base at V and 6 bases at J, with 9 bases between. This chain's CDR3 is CASSLGPRNGYTF. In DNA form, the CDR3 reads TGTGCCAGCAGCTTAGGTCCTAGGAATGGCTACACCTTC. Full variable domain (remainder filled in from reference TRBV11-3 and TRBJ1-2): EAGVVQSPRYKIIEKKQPVAFWCNPISGHNTLYWYLQNLGQGPELLIRYENEEAVDDSQLPKDRFSAERLKGVDSTLKIQPAELGDSAVYLCASSLGPRNGYTFGSGTRLTVV.

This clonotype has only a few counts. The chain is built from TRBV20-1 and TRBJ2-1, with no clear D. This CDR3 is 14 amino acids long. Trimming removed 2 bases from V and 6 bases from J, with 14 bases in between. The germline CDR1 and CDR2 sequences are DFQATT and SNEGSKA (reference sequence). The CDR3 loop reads CSARTSPVGNEQFF. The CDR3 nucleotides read TGCAGTGCTAGAACCTCGCCGGTCGGCAATGAGCAGTTCTTC.

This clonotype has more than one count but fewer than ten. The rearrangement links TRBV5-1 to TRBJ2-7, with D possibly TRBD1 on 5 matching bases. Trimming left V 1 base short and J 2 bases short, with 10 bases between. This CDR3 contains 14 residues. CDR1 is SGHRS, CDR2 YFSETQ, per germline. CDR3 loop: CASSLHRRTYEQYF. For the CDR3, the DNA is TGCGCCAGCAGCTTGCACAGGAGAACCTACGAGCAGTACTTC.

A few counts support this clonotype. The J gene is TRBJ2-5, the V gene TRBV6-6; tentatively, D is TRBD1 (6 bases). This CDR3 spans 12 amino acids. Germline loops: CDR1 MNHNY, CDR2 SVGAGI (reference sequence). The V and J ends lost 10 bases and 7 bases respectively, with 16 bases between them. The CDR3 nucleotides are TGTGCCACCCGCGCAGGGGCCTGGACCCAGTACTTC. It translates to CATRAGAWTQYF.

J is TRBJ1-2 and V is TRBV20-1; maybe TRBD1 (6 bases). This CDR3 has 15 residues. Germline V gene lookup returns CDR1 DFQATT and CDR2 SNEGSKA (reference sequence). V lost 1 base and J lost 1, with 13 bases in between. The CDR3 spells CSARGTADNNYGYTF. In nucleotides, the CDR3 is TGCAGTGCTAGAGGGACAGCTGATAATAACTATGGCTACACCTTC.

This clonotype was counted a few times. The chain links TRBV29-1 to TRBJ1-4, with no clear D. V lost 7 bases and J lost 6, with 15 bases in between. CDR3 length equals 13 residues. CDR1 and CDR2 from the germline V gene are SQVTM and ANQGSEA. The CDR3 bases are TGCAGCGCCGGGTTGGGGTGGGATGAAAAACTGTTTTTT. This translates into CSAGLGWDEKLFF.

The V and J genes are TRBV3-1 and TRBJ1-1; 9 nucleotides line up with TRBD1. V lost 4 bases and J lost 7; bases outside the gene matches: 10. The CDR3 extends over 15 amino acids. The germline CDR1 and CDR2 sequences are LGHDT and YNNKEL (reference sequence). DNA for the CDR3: TGTGCCAGCAGCCTTGGACAGGGGAAATGGGATGAAGCTTTCTTT. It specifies CASSLGQGKWDEAFF.

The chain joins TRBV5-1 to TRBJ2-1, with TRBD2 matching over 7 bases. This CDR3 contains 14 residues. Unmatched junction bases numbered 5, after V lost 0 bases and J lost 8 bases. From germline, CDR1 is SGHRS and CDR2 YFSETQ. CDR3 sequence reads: CASSLALAGDEQFF. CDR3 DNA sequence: TGCGCCAGCAGCTTGGCCCTGGCGGGAGATGAGCAGTTCTTC.

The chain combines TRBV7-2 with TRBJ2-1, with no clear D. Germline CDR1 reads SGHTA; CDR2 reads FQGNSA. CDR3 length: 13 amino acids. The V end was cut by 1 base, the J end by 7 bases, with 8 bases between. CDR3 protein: CASSLEFGNEQFF. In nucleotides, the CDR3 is TGTGCCAGCAGCTTAGAGTTCGGAAATGAGCAGTTCTTC.